The 9 T cell receptor beta chains reported below all come from one sample, sequenced in a study of CD8 T cells in Susac syndrome. The RNA input was about 0.45 to 1 ug, and it was reverse transcribed with random hexamers. TCRdb re-called the immunoSEQ multiplex PCR reads with MiXCR, one entry per CDR3 protein. The sample contains roughly 80,000 distinct CDR3 sequences, about 91% of which appear only once. The sequencing sample was made of CD8+ T cells from PBMCs. Receptors were obtained from a human donor with multiple sclerosis.

The V and J genes are TRBV7-9 and TRBJ1-1; 9 bases line up with TRBD1. Losses at the gene ends were 5 bases for V and 11 bases for J; bases not matched to a gene: 12. This CDR3 comprises 14 residues. Germline values: CDR1 SEHNR, CDR2 FQNEAQ (reference sequence). For the CDR3, the DNA is TGTGCCAGCAGCCAACTCGAGGACAGGGGTAATGCTTTCTTT. As protein: CASSQLEDRGNAFF.

The table lists this clonotype with a count of one. This rearrangement joins TRBV24-1 to TRBJ2-1; D remains unclear. Germline lookup yields CDR1 KGHDR and CDR2 SFDVKD. V lost 1 base to trimming and J lost 7 bases, with 10 bases between them. This CDR3 is built from 14 residues. CDR3 in DNA: TGTGCCACCAGTGATTTCCGAGTCGAGAATGAGCAGTTCTTC. It codes for CATSDFRVENEQFF.

The rearrangement joins TRBV19 to TRBJ1-5; 8 bases match TRBD1. The CDR3 is 13 residues long. V lost 10 bases, J lost 7 bases, and 9 bases stayed unmatched. CDR1 and CDR2 (germline): LNHDA, SQIVND (reference sequence). In nucleotides, the CDR3 is TGTGCCATTTCCGACAGGGGCACCCAGCCCCAGCATTTT. Protein: CAISDRGTQPQHF. Drawing the rest from reference TRBV19 and TRBJ1-5, the complete variable domain is DGGITQSPKYLFRKEGQNVTLSCEQNLNHDAMYWYRQDPGQGLRLIYYSQIVNDFQKGDIAEGYSVSREKKESFPLTVTSAQKNPTAFYLCAISDRGTQPQHFGDGTRLSIL.

V gene TRBV5-4 combines with J gene TRBJ2-7; the match to TRBD1 covers 7 bases. This CDR3 spans 15 amino acids. CDR1 SGHNT and CDR2 YYREEE come from the germline V gene (reference sequence). The trim removed 6 bases at V and 5 bases at J, leaving 14 bases unmatched. The CDR3 loop is CASTLDEGAPDEQYF. As DNA, the CDR3 is TGTGCCAGCACCCTCGATGAGGGGGCGCCGGACGAGCAGTACTTC.

For the CDR3, the DNA is TGTGCCAGTAGTTTCGGGGCCTATGAAAAACTGTTTTTT. Translated: CASSFGAYEKLFF. The rearrangement joins TRBV19 to TRBJ1-4, with TRBD1 as a possible D gene (5 bases). CDR1 and CDR2 from the germline V gene are LNHDA and SQIVND (reference sequence). V was trimmed by 5 bases and J by 6 bases, leaving 10 bases between them. CDR3 size: 13 residues.

V usage is TRBV7-9 and J usage is TRBJ2-5, with D hard to call. Germline loops: CDR1 SEHNR, CDR2 FQNEAQ (reference sequence). The CDR3 length is 12 residues. This CDR3 is CVTRGARETQYF. The CDR3 DNA follows: TGTGTAACCAGAGGCGCTCGGGAGACCCAGTACTTC.

V usage is TRBV19 and J usage is TRBJ2-1, with 10 bases fitting TRBD2. Looked up from germline, CDR1 is LNHDA and CDR2 is SQIVND (reference sequence). CDR3 size: 15 residues. The junction had 9 bases not matched to a gene; V was cut back by 5 bases and J by 8 bases. CDR3 in amino acids: CASSWGTSEWDEQFF. The DNA of the CDR3 is TGTGCCAGTAGTTGGGGGACTAGCGAATGGGATGAGCAGTTCTTC.

The chain employs TRBV4-3 and TRBJ2-5; D possibly corresponds to TRBD1 (6 bases). CDR1 is LGHNA, CDR2 YSLEER, per germline. CDR3 size: 18 residues. V was clipped by 4 bases and J by 5 bases, with 26 bases between them. The DNA for the CDR3 is TGCGCCAGCAGCCCTTTATTAAATTTTAGGGGGTTAGGGGAGACCCAGTACTTC. This sequence encodes CASSPLLNFRGLGETQYF.

The chain uses TRBV6-6 and TRBJ2-7; a weak D match, TRBD1 (6 bases). This CDR3 region has 14 residues. CDR1 and CDR2 (germline): MNHNY, SVGAGI (reference sequence). The V and J ends lost 6 bases and 3 bases respectively, with 15 bases between them. This CDR3 is CASSHDRGGYEQYF. The DNA for the CDR3 is TGTGCCAGCAGCCACGACCGAGGGGGCTACGAGCAGTACTTC.